This T cell receptor (beta chain) came from a study of blood T cell repertoires in COVID-19. Turning to the study itself: Material from acute and convalescent COVID-19 was sourced from the United States, Italy and Spain. T cells, B-cell-depleted T cells, or PBMCs provided the cDNA or gDNA that served as material.

Germline V gene lookup returns CDR1 MDHEN and CDR2 SYDVKM. Trimming took off 2 bases at V and 7 bases at J, with 20 bases between the two ends. This CDR3 has 16 residues. Libraries were prepared by immunoSEQ multiplex PCR; TCRdb keeps only in-frame clonotypes and omits some of them. Among around 80,000 clones listed, 80% to 85% were seen once. This clone was observed once. This sequence was found in a human donor in a cohort sampled during active COVID-19. What was sequenced was peripheral blood. The chain employs TRBV28 and TRBJ1-1; weak D call: TRBD1 (5 bases). CDR3 sequence: CASSLIVRPLGREAFF. The CDR3 DNA reads as TGTGCCAGCAGTTTAATAGTACGACCCCTGGGGCGTGAAGCTTTCTTT. The full variable domain, completed using reference TRBV28 and TRBJ1-1, is DVKVTQSSRYLVKRTGEKVFLECVQDMDHENMFWYRQDPGLGLRLIYFSYDVKMKEKGDIPEGYSVSREKKERFSLILESASTNQTSMYLCASSLIVRPLGREAFFGQGTRLTVV.